Given below is one T cell receptor beta chain in context. This CDR3 region has 13 residues. Germline loops: CDR1 MNHEY, CDR2 SMNVEV (reference sequence). V was clipped by 3 bases and J by 6 bases, with 12 bases between them. RNA was extracted with the RNeasy kit, and a quantity of roughly 0.5 to 1 ug was reverse transcribed using random hexamers. MiXCR was run by TCRdb on the immunoSEQ multiplex PCR reads, yielding one entry per CDR3 protein. The sample consists of about 110,000 distinct CDR3 sequences, less than 95% of them appearing once. The sample comes from a study of CD8 T cells in Susac syndrome. Study overall: Active disease was present in more than five of the sequenced Susac syndrome patients, and remission in eight.

Patients with Susac syndrome met the recently defined diagnostic criteria for definite or probable disease. TEMRA cells were FACS-enriched, and CD8+ and CD4+ T cells were isolated negatively. The chain has TRBV27 and TRBJ2-7; D is perhaps TRBD1 (5 bases). The sample comprised CD8+ T cells from PBMCs. The sequence was obtained from a human donor with Susac syndrome. The CDR3 here is CASSLGQIGEQYF. The DNA for the CDR3 is TGTGCCAGCAGTTTGGGGCAAATCGGCGAGCAGTACTTC.